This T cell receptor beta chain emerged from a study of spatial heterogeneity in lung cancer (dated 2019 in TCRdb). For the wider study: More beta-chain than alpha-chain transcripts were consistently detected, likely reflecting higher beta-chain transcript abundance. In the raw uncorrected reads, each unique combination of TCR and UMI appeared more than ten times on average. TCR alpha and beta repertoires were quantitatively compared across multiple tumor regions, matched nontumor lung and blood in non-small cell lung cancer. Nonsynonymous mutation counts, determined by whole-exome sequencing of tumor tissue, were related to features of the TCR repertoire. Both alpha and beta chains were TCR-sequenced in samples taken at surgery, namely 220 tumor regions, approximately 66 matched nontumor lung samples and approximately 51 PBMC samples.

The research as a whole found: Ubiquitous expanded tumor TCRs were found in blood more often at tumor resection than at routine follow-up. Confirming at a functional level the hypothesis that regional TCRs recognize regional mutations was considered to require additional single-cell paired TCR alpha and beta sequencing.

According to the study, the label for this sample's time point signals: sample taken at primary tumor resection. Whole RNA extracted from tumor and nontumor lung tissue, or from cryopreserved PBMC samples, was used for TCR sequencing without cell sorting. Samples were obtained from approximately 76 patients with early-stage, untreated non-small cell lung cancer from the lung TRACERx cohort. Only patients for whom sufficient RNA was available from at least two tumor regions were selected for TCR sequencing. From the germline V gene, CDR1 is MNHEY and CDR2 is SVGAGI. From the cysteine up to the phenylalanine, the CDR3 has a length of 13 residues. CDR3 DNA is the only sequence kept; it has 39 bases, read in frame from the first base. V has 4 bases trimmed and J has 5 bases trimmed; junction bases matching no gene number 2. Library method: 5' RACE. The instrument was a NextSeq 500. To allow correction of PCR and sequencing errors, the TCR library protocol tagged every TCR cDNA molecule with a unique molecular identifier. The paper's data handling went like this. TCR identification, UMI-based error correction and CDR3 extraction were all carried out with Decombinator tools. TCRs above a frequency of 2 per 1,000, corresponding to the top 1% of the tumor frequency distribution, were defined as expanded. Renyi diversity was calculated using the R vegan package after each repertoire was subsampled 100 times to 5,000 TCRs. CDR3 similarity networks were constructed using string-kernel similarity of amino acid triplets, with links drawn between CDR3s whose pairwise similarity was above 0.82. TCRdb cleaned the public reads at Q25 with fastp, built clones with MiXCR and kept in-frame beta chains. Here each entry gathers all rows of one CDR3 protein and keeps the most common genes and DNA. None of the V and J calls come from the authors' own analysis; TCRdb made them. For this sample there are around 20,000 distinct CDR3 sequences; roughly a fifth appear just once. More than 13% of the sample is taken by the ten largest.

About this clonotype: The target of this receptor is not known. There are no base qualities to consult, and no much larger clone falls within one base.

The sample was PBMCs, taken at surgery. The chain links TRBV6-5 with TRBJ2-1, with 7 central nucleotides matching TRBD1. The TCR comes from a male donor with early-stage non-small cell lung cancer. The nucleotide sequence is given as TGTGCCAGCAGTTGGGGGACAGACAATGAGCAGTTCTTC. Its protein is CASSWGTDNEQFF.